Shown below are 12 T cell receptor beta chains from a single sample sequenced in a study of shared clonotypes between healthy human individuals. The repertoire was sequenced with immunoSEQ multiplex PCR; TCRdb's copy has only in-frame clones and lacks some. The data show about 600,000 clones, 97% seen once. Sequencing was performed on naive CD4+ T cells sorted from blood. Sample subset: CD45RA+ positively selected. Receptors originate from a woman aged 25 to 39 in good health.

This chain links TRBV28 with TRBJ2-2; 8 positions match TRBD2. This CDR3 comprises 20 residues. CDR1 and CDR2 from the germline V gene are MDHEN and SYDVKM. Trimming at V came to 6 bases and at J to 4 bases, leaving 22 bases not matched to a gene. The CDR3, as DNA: TGTGCCAGCAGGATCCGGGTCGGTACCCGTAGCGGGACTGGCACCGGGGAGCTGTTTTTT. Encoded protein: CASRIRVGTRSGTGTGELFF.

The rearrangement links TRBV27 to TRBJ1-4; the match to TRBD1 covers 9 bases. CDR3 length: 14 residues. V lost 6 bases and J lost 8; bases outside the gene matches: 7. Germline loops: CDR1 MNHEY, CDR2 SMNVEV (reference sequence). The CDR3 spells CASRRTGEREKLFF. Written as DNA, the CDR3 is TGTGCCAGCAGAAGGACAGGGGAAAGGGAAAAACTGTTTTTT.

This CDR3 is CASSQLAGALETYEQYF. The CDR3 coding sequence is TGCGCCAGCAGCCAACTAGCGGGAGCCCTAGAGACCTACGAGCAGTACTTC. V usage is TRBV4-1 and J usage is TRBJ2-7; 10 bases agree with TRBD2. The J segment lost 2 bases and the V segment lost 2 bases, leaving 9 bases of the junction unmatched. The CDR3 is 17 residues long. Germline V lookup: CDR1 MGHRA, CDR2 YSYEKL.

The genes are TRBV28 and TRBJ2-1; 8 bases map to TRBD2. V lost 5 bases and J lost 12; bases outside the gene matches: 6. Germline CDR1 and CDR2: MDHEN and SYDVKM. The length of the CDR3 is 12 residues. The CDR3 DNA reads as TGTGCCAGCAGTATTACCGGGACTAGGCAGTTCTTC. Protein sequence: CASSITGTRQFF.

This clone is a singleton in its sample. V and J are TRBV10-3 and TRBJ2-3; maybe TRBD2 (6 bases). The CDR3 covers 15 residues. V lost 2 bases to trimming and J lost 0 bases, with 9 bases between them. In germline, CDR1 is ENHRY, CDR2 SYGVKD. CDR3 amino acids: CAISESGLSTDTQYF. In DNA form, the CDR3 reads TGTGCCATCAGTGAGAGCGGGCTTAGCACAGATACGCAGTATTTT.

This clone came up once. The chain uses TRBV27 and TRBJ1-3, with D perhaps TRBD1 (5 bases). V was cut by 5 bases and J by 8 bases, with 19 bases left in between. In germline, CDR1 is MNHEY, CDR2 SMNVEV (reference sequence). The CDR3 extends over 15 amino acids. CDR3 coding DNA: TGTGCCAGCAGTAGGTGGGGGATCTCTTACGACACCATATATTTT. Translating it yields CASSRWGISYDTIYF.

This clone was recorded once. The CDR3 DNA is TGTGCCAGCAGTCCAGGGGGGGACAGGGGGCACGAGCAGTACTTC. Protein product: CASSPGGDRGHEQYF. This chain joins TRBV7-8 and TRBJ2-7, with 12 bases identical to TRBD1. The CDR3 consists of 15 residues. Germline-derived CDR1 and CDR2 are SGHVS and FQNEAQ. The V segment lost 6 bases and the J segment 5 bases; nucleotides outside the gene matches: 8.

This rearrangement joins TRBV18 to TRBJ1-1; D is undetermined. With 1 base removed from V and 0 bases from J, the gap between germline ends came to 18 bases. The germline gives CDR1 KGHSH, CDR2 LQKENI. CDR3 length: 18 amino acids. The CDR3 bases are TGTGCCAGCTCACCACTTTCGAAGGGCGCCTCGGTGAACACTGAAGCTTTCTTT. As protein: CASSPLSKGASVNTEAFF.

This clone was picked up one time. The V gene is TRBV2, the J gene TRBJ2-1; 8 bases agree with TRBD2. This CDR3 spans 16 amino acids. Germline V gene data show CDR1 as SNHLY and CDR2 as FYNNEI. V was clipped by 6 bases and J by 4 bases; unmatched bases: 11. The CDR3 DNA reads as TGTGCCAGCAGCCCGGAGGGACTAGTGTCGTACAATGAGCAGTTCTTC. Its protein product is CASSPEGLVSYNEQFF.

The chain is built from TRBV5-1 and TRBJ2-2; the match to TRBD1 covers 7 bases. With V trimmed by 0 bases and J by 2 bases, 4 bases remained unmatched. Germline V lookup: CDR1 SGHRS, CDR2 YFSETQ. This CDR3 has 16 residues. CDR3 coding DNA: TGCGCCAGCAGCTTGGAACAGGGGAGTAACACCGGGGAGCTGTTTTTT. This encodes CASSLEQGSNTGELFF.

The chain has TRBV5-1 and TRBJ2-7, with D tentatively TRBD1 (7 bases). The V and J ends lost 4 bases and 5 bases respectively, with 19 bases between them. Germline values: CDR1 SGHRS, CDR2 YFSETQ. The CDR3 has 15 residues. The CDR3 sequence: CASSRKGGGPDEQYF. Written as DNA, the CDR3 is TGCGCCAGCAGCAGGAAAGGAGGGGGCCCCGACGAGCAGTACTTC.

CDR3 region: CASSAPGPYGYTF. CDR3 coding DNA: TGTGCCAGCAGCGCCCCGGGGCCCTATGGCTACACCTTC. This chain connects TRBV5-6 to TRBJ1-2; D perhaps matches TRBD1 (5 bases). The CDR3 covers 13 residues. CDR1 and CDR2 from the germline V gene are SGHDT and YYEEEE. Trimming stripped 4 bases from V and 4 bases from J, with 11 bases between. Based on the CDR3 plus reference TRBV5-6 and TRBJ1-2, the full variable domain is DAGVTQSPTHLIKTRGQQVTLRCSPKSGHDTVSWYQQALGQGPQFIFQYYEEEERQRGNFPDRFSGHQFPNYSSELNVNALLLGDSALYLCASSAPGPYGYTFGSGTRLTVV.